The 21 T cell receptor beta chains listed next were all sequenced from one sample in a study of cytomegalovirus exposure and HLA in healthy donors. The table came from immunoSEQ multiplex PCR; TCRdb's copy has only in-frame clones and leaves some out. This repertoire shows fewer than 85,000 clones, less than 95% found once; its top ten account for roughly 0.63%. Sequenced material: PBMCs. The origin of the receptors is a woman younger than 30 in good health and CMV-seronegative.

The rearrangement joins TRBV18 to TRBJ2-7; D possibly corresponds to TRBD2 (5 bases). Trimming took 3 bases from V and 2 from J, leaving 11 bases between them. Germline lookup yields CDR1 KGHSH and CDR2 LQKENI. CDR3 size: 14 residues. In nucleotides, the CDR3 is TGTGCCAGCTCACCGCCTCCCGGGACCTACGAGCAGTACTTC. This translates into CASSPPPGTYEQYF.

The chain is built from TRBV4-3 and TRBJ1-1; D may be TRBD1 (5 bases). V gave up 4 bases and J gave up 4 bases, with 16 bases separating them. Germline V CDR1 and CDR2: LGHNA, YSLEER. The CDR3 has 15 amino acids. CDR3 sequence: CASSLMDLGGTEAFF. Written as DNA, the CDR3 is TGCGCCAGCAGCCTGATGGACCTCGGGGGCACTGAAGCTTTCTTT.

V usage is TRBV18 and J usage is TRBJ2-2, with D possibly being TRBD2 (7 bases). The CDR3 spans 16 residues. The V gene lost 2 bases and the J gene lost 3 bases, with 13 bases spanning the gap. Germline CDR1 reads KGHSH; CDR2 reads LQKENI. This chain's CDR3 is CASSPRTGGDTGELFF. CDR3 coding DNA: TGTGCCAGCTCACCAAGGACGGGGGGCGACACCGGGGAGCTGTTTTTT. Filled out from reference TRBV18 and TRBJ2-2, the complete variable domain reads NAGVMQNPRHLVRRRGQEARLRCSPMKGHSHVYWYRQLPEEGLKFMVYLQKENIIDESGMPKERFSAEFPKEGPSILRIQQVVRGDSAAYFCASSPRTGGDTGELFFGEGSRLTVL.

This clone was observed a handful of times. The V gene is TRBV7-9, the J gene TRBJ1-2, with D unresolved. Between the trimmed V and J ends, which lost 2 bases and 8 bases, there was a span of 9 bases. The CDR3 totals 12 residues. Germline CDR1 is SEHNR and CDR2 is FQNEAQ (reference sequence). The CDR3 is CASSLRTRGYTF. The CDR3 DNA is TGTGCCAGCAGCTTAAGGACTCGGGGCTACACCTTC.

On this clone: A read error may produce the germline difference seen at one junction end. The CDR3 coding sequence is TGTGCCAGCTGTGAGGCTAGCGGGGTCTCTGGGGCCAACGTCCTGACTTTC. Translating it yields CASCEASGVSGANVLTF. The chain recombines TRBV6-1 with TRBJ2-6; TRBD2 matches at 9 bases. This CDR3 spans 17 amino acids. Germline CDR1 MNHNS, CDR2 SASEGT.

The rearrangement uses TRBV7-2 and TRBJ2-5; 11 nucleotides match TRBD2. Germline V gives CDR1 SGHTA, CDR2 FQGNSA. This CDR3 region has 16 residues. Germline trimming cut 1 base from V and 2 bases from J; bases unmatched to any gene: 3. DNA of the CDR3: TGTGCCAGCAGCTTAGGACTAGCGGGGTTACAAGAGACCCAGTACTTC. Translation gives CASSLGLAGLQETQYF.

The chain is built from TRBV6-1 and TRBJ1-1, with a possible D match to TRBD1 (5 bases). The CDR3 runs 12 residues. V was clipped by 5 bases and J by 4 bases, with 8 bases between them. Germline CDR1 reads MNHNS; CDR2 reads SASEGT. The CDR3 nucleotides are TGTGCCAGCAGTTGGGGGGGCACTGAAGCTTTCTTT. Translated, it gives CASSWGGTEAFF.

This chain uses TRBV5-5 with TRBJ2-7; 7 bases map to TRBD1. CDR3 length equals 14 residues. The germline V gene has CDR1 SGHKS and CDR2 YYEKEE (reference sequence). V gave up 0 bases and J gave up 6 bases; unmatched junction bases: 6. The CDR3 region has the DNA TGTGCCAGCAGCTTGGAACAGGGGTTGTCCGAGCAGTACTTC. Residues: CASSLEQGLSEQYF.

J is TRBJ1-1 and V is TRBV5-6; 7 bases line up with TRBD1. CDR1 and CDR2 from the germline V gene are SGHDT and YYEEEE. The CDR3 runs to 14 residues. With V trimmed by 4 bases and J by 2 bases, 5 bases remained unmatched. As DNA, the CDR3 is TGTGCCAGCAGCCGCGGGACAGCCAACACTGAAGCTTTCTTT. Translation: CASSRGTANTEAFF.

The chain recombines TRBV18 with TRBJ2-1; maybe TRBD2 (5 bases). CDR3 size: 15 residues. CDR1 is KGHSH and CDR2 is LQKENI in the germline V gene. Trimming left V 2 bases short and J 7 bases short, with 15 bases between. CDR3 loop: CASSPGQVGGNEQFF. CDR3 DNA: TGTGCCAGCTCACCAGGCCAAGTTGGAGGTAATGAGCAGTTCTTC.

V is TRBV27 and J is TRBJ1-3; D is perhaps TRBD1 (5 bases). V was pared by 5 bases and J by 0 bases, with 20 bases between. This CDR3 has 18 amino acids. Germline V lookup: CDR1 MNHEY, CDR2 SMNVEV (reference sequence). CDR3 region: CASSPLLGGVHSGNTIYF. The CDR3 DNA reads TGTGCCAGCAGTCCCCTTCTGGGAGGGGTCCACTCTGGAAACACCATATATTTT.

DNA for the CDR3: TGTGCCAGCAGTGACGGGACTAGCAATGAGCAGTTCTTC. It specifies CASSDGTSNEQFF. The V call is TRBV6-4, the J call TRBJ2-1; 8 bases agree with TRBD2. Germline CDR1 is MRHNA and CDR2 is SNTAGT. The CDR3 runs 13 residues. Unmatched junction bases numbered 0, after V lost 2 bases and J lost 6 bases.

This clone was detected only once. The CDR3 region has the DNA TGTGCCTGGGGGCTGGGCCAGCAAAATCAGCCCCAGCATTTT. Translating it yields CAWGLGQQNQPQHF. The genes are TRBV30 and TRBJ1-5; D remains unclear. Germline V gene sequence: CDR1 GTSNPN, CDR2 SVGIG (reference sequence). V lost 5 bases, J lost 4 bases, and 15 bases lay in between. This CDR3 comprises 14 residues.

The CDR3 DNA is TGTGCCAGCTCACCACCGAACAGGAGCAATGGCTACACCTTC. Translation gives CASSPPNRSNGYTF. The chain uses TRBV18 and TRBJ1-2; a possible D gene is TRBD1 (5 bases). The CDR3 length is 14 residues. Trimming pared 0 bases from V and 6 bases from J, leaving 11 bases between. CDR1 is KGHSH, CDR2 LQKENI, per germline.

The genes are TRBV27 and TRBJ1-2; D is unclear. Germline CDR1 and CDR2: MNHEY and SMNVEV (reference sequence). There are 19 residues in the CDR3. Trimming removed 2 bases from V and 5 bases from J, with 27 bases in between. This chain's CDR3 is CASSLTPSRALRREYGYTF. The CDR3 bases are TGTGCCAGCAGTTTAACCCCCTCCCGGGCACTACGGCGGGAGTATGGCTACACCTTC.

The chain carries TRBV19 and TRBJ1-2, with 10 bases fitting TRBD1. The CDR3 covers 15 residues. Germline V gene lookup returns CDR1 LNHDA and CDR2 SQIVND (reference sequence). The V and J ends lost 1 base and 4 bases, in that order; junction bases with no gene match: 3. Written as DNA, the CDR3 is TGTGCCAGTAGTATAGGCGGACAGGGGGTCTATGGCTACACCTTC. Translation gives CASSIGGQGVYGYTF.

The chain carries TRBV9 and TRBJ2-7; D is unclear. V shed 0 bases and J shed 2 bases, with 6 bases lying between them. Germline values: CDR1 SGDLS, CDR2 YYNGEE. This CDR3 has 13 residues. DNA for the CDR3: TGTGCCAGCAGCGTAGGCGTTGCCTACGAGCAGTACTTC. Residues: CASSVGVAYEQYF.

The chain combines TRBV6-6 with TRBJ1-2, with D maybe TRBD1 (5 bases). Germline V gives CDR1 MNHNY, CDR2 SVGAGI (reference sequence). CDR3 size: 14 residues. V lost 7 bases to trimming and J lost 1 base, with 13 bases between them. CDR3 nucleotides: TGTGCCAGCACCCCCCTAGGGGTTAACTATGGCTACACCTTC. Amino acids: CASTPLGVNYGYTF.

CDR3 nucleotides: TGTGCCAGCAGCTTCTCGCGACTCGCTCTCCAAGAGACCCAGTACTTC. This encodes CASSFSRLALQETQYF. The V call is TRBV7-8, the J call TRBJ2-5; D is unclear. The CDR3 loop spans 16 amino acids. V lost 3 bases and J 1 base, leaving 15 bases between the germline ends. Looked up from germline, CDR1 is SGHVS and CDR2 is FQNEAQ.

The chain combines TRBV25-1 with TRBJ1-2; a possible D gene is TRBD1 (5 bases). The CDR3 consists of 13 residues. The germline gives CDR1 MGHDK, CDR2 SYGVNS. V lost 5 bases and J 2 bases, leaving 9 bases between the germline ends. CDR3 bases: TGTGCCAGCAGTCAACAGGAAAACTATGGCTACACCTTC. This gives the protein CASSQQENYGYTF.

The chain joins TRBV15 to TRBJ1-1; 10 bases map to TRBD1. With V trimmed by 0 bases and J by 5 bases, 12 bases remained unmatched. The CDR3 sequence is 18 residues long. Looked up from germline, CDR1 is LNHNV and CDR2 is YYDKDF (reference sequence). The CDR3 DNA reads TGTGCCACCAGCAGAGATTATCAGACAGGGGGCGCGGGGACTGAAGCTTTCTTT. It yields the protein CATSRDYQTGGAGTEAFF.